Each of the 17 T cell receptor beta chains below was sequenced from the same sample in a study of blood T cell repertoires in COVID-19. The method was immunoSEQ multiplex PCR; TCRdb's version includes in-frame clones alone and lacks a portion of them. The data hold around 40,000 clones, with approximately 91% observed a single time. Sequences were obtained from peripheral blood. The receptors stem from a woman aged 25 to 39 in a cohort sampled during active COVID-19.

The chain couples TRBV24-1 to TRBJ1-5; TRBD1 matches at 8 bases. Looked up from germline, CDR1 is KGHDR and CDR2 is SFDVKD. This CDR3 is built from 14 residues. Germline trimming cut 5 bases from V and 6 bases from J; bases unmatched to any gene: 5. The CDR3 bases are TGTGCCACCAGTGTGGACAGGGACACTCAGCCCCAGCATTTT. It is translated as CATSVDRDTQPQHF.

The rearrangement links TRBV28 to TRBJ1-1; 7 bases are a match to TRBD1. J gave up 11 bases and V 6 bases, and 12 bases lay outside the gene matches. This CDR3 is 13 amino acids long. CDR1 is MDHEN and CDR2 is SYDVKM in the germline V gene. CDR3 protein: CASSLTGTAGAFF. DNA for the CDR3: TGTGCCAGCAGCCTCACCGGGACAGCTGGGGCTTTCTTT. Combining the CDR3 with reference TRBV28 and TRBJ1-1 gives the whole variable domain DVKVTQSSRYLVKRTGEKVFLECVQDMDHENMFWYRQDPGLGLRLIYFSYDVKMKEKGDIPEGYSVSREKKERFSLILESASTNQTSMYLCASSLTGTAGAFFGQGTRLTVV.

This rearrangement joins TRBV9 to TRBJ2-5, with TRBD1 matching 9 bases. In germline, CDR1 is SGDLS, CDR2 YYNGEE. The J segment lost 5 bases and the V segment lost 1 base, leaving 3 bases of the junction unmatched. The CDR3 is made up of 14 amino acids. The DNA of the CDR3 is TGTGCCAGCAGCGTACCGGGACAGGGTGAGACCCAGTACTTC. Its translation is CASSVPGQGETQYF.

V usage is TRBV28 and J usage is TRBJ1-1; 7 bases line up with TRBD1. Germline values: CDR1 MDHEN, CDR2 SYDVKM. The CDR3 contains 13 residues. V lost 6 bases to trimming and J lost 1 base; unmatched junction nucleotides: 2. The CDR3 sequence is CASRGQSNTEAFF. In nucleotides, the CDR3 is TGTGCCAGCAGGGGACAGTCGAACACTGAAGCTTTCTTT.

The chain recombines TRBV11-2 with TRBJ2-5; 10 nucleotides agree with TRBD1. The germline V gene encodes CDR1 SGHAT and CDR2 FQNNGV. The CDR3 is 16 residues long. The ends lost 4 bases at V and 5 bases at J; junction bases unmatched: 10. This CDR3 reads CASSSLGGTGVETQYF. In DNA, the CDR3 is TGTGCCAGCAGCTCCCTTGGAGGGACAGGGGTCGAGACCCAGTACTTC.

This CDR3 is CASSLEGSHQPQHF. Written as DNA, the CDR3 is TGTGCCAGCAGCTTGGAGGGGTCCCATCAGCCCCAGCATTTT. V usage is TRBV7-9 and J usage is TRBJ1-5; D is perhaps TRBD1 (5 bases). V was cut by 3 bases and J by 5 bases, with 11 bases left in between. This CDR3 spans 14 amino acids. Germline V gene sequence: CDR1 SEHNR, CDR2 FQNEAQ (reference sequence).

The chain combines TRBV5-1 with TRBJ2-7, with D hard to call. The CDR3 length is 15 residues. V was shortened by 0 bases and J by 3 bases, with 13 bases between the two germline ends. The germline gives CDR1 SGHRS, CDR2 YFSETQ. The CDR3 bases are TGCGCCAGCAGCTTGGACGTAGTGTTTAACTACGAGCAGTACTTC. Protein: CASSLDVVFNYEQYF.

J is TRBJ1-1 and V is TRBV5-4, with D possibly being TRBD1 (5 bases). The CDR3 is 15 amino acids. V was trimmed by 0 bases and J by 3 bases, leaving 12 bases between them. CDR1 SGHNT and CDR2 YYREEE come from the germline V gene (reference sequence). The CDR3, as DNA: TGTGCCAGCAGCTTGGAGGGGCCCCGAGACACTGAAGCTTTCTTT. Translation gives CASSLEGPRDTEAFF.

The chain joins TRBV4-2 to TRBJ2-2; the match to TRBD2 covers 7 bases. Germline CDR1 reads LGHNA; CDR2 reads YNFKEQ. The CDR3 spans 16 residues. Unmatched junction bases numbered 7, after V lost 0 bases and J lost 6 bases. The CDR3 region is CASSQDKVAGAGELFF. The CDR3 DNA is TGTGCCAGCAGCCAAGATAAGGTAGCGGGTGCCGGGGAGCTGTTTTTT.

The chain is built from TRBV7-3 and TRBJ2-5; 8 bases are a match to TRBD1. Germline V gives CDR1 SGHTA, CDR2 FQGTGA. J lost 1 base, V lost 2 bases, and 3 bases had no gene match. This CDR3 comprises 15 residues. The CDR3 bases are TGTGCCAGCAGCTTACTCGGACAGGGCCAAGAGACCCAGTACTTC. It specifies CASSLLGQGQETQYF.

The gene calls are TRBV11-3 and TRBJ2-2; tentatively, D is TRBD2 (6 bases). Germline loops: CDR1 SGHNT, CDR2 YENEEA. The CDR3 is 15 residues long. Trimming cost V 5 bases and J 3 bases, with 13 bases left between them. The CDR3 DNA reads as TGTGCCAGCAGCCCCAGTCCGGGGGACACCGGGGAGCTGTTTTTT. Translating it yields CASSPSPGDTGELFF.

The V gene is TRBV11-3, the J gene TRBJ2-1; TRBD2 might be the D (6 bases). Trimming took off 5 bases at V and 0 bases at J, with 11 bases between the two ends. Germline values: CDR1 SGHNT, CDR2 YENEEA. The CDR3 is 15 residues long. CDR3 residues: CASSLGGPSYNEQFF. CDR3 DNA: TGTGCCAGCAGCCTCGGGGGACCCTCCTACAATGAGCAGTTCTTC.

The chain has TRBV21-1 and TRBJ2-7; the table names TRBD2, a call not compared with the DNA. TRBV21-1 is classified as a pseudogene. The CDR3 totals 24 residues. The CDR3 DNA follows: TGTGCCAGCCGACTTACCCCCGGACAGGGGCCGGGACTAGCGGAGAATCCGATCTCCTACGAGCAGTACTTC. Its protein is CASRLTPGQGPGLAENPISYEQYF.

The chain employs TRBV5-4 and TRBJ1-1, with D possibly matching TRBD1 (5 bases). Between the trimmed V and J ends, which lost 4 bases and 0 bases, there was a span of 13 bases. The CDR3 totals 15 residues. Germline assignment: CDR1 SGHNT and CDR2 YYREEE (reference sequence). Here the CDR3 DNA reads TGTGCCAGCAGCCCCCCCCAGGGCATGAACACTGAAGCTTTCTTT. It is translated as CASSPPQGMNTEAFF.

The V gene is TRBV28, the J gene TRBJ2-3; possible D gene TRBD1, 6 bases. The germline CDR1 and CDR2 sequences are MDHEN and SYDVKM. V was trimmed by 3 bases and J by 8 bases, leaving 12 bases between them. The CDR3 sequence is 13 residues long. Written as DNA, the CDR3 is TGTGCCAGCAGTTTTTATCAGGGGACTACGCAGTATTTT. It yields the protein CASSFYQGTTQYF.

The V gene is TRBV7-9, the J gene TRBJ1-1; D gene uncertain. In germline, CDR1 is SEHNR, CDR2 FQNEAQ (reference sequence). V was clipped by 1 base and J by 5 bases, with 5 bases between them. The CDR3 covers 12 residues. CDR3 DNA: TGTGCCAGCAGCTTAGTACTAACTGAAGCTTTCTTT. Translating it yields CASSLVLTEAFF.

The chain is built from TRBV2 and TRBJ2-5, with 11 bases that match TRBD2. Germline CDR1 is SNHLY and CDR2 is FYNNEI. The J segment lost 0 bases and the V segment lost 8 bases, leaving 8 bases of the junction unmatched. CDR3 length equals 16 residues. CDR3 loop: CASSLRGLADQETQYF. In DNA form, the CDR3 reads TGTGCCAGCTCGCTTCGGGGACTAGCGGACCAAGAGACCCAGTACTTC. The variable domain in full, with the rest retrieved from reference TRBV2 and TRBJ2-5, is EPEVTQTPSHQVTQMGQEVILRCVPISNHLYFYWYRQILGQKVEFLVSFYNNEISEKSEIFDDQFSVERPDGSNFTLKIRSTKLEDSAMYFCASSLRGLADQETQYFGPGTRLLVL.